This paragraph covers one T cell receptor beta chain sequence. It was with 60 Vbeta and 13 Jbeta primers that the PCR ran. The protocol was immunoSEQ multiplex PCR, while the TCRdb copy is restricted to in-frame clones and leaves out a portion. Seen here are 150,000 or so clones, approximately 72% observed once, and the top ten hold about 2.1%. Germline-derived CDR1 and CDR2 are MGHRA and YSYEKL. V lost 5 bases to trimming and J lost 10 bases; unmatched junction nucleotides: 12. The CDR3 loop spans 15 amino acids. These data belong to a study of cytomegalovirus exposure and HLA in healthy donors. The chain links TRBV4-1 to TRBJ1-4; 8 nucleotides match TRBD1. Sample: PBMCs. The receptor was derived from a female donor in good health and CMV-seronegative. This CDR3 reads CASSSPKTGAAKLFF. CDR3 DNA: TGCGCCAGCAGCTCTCCCAAGACAGGGGCTGCAAAACTGTTTTTT.